Listed below are T cell receptor beta chains from one sample, sequenced in a study of cytomegalovirus exposure and HLA in healthy donors. The data were produced by immunoSEQ multiplex PCR, yet TCRdb's version contains in-frame clones alone and is incomplete. The sample has over 90,000 clones; around 70% are singletons. The specimen sequenced was PBMCs. The receptors were sampled from a woman aged 45-65 years in good health and CMV-seropositive. Both conserved end residues are part of each CDR3. A D gene is named only where the DNA matches it firmly. Rows may omit the clone size; those that give it use once, few, many or a size class.

D gene	V gene	J gene	clone size	CDR3 DNA	CDR3 protein
.	TRBV9	TRBJ1-2	.	TGTGCCAGCAGCTTACAGGGCTGGGACTATGGCTACACCTTC	CASSLQGWDYGYTF
.	TRBV6-5	TRBJ1-2	.	TGTGCCAGCAGGACTACGGGAAGCAGCTACACCTTC	CASRTTGSSYTF
TRBD1	TRBV19	TRBJ2-1	.	TGTGCCAGTAGACAGGGGTCCTACAATGAGCAGTTCTTC	CASRQGSYNEQFF
TRBD1	TRBV13	TRBJ2-2	.	TGTGCCAGCAGCTTCGACAGGGGGAATCCAGGAAAGCTGTTTTTT	CASSFDRGNPGKLFF
TRBD1	TRBV25-1	TRBJ2-4	few	TGTGCCAGCAGCGAAGGGGGACAGGGAAACATTCAGTACTTC	CASSEGGQGNIQYF
.	TRBV19	TRBJ1-2	.	TGTGCCAGTAGTATAGGGCCCGGAGATGGCTACACCTTC	CASSIGPGDGYTF
.	TRBV10-3	TRBJ2-1	.	TGTGCCATCAGTTCCTCCGGACAGCGCTCCTACAATGAGCAGTTCTTC	CAISSSGQRSYNEQFF
TRBD1	TRBV28	TRBJ1-4	.	TGTGCCAGCAGTTTAATGGGACAGAGTAATGAAAAACTGTTTTTT	CASSLMGQSNEKLFF
TRBD1	TRBV19	TRBJ1-4	.	TGTGCCATATCGGACAGGAAAAGCGAAAAACTGTTTTTT	CAISDRKSEKLFF
.	TRBV16	TRBJ1-1	.	TGTGCCAGCAGCCCCCTTTCGAGCATGAACACTGAAGCTTTCTTT	CASSPLSSMNTEAFF
.	TRBV5-1	TRBJ2-1	few	TGCGCCAGCACCGATGGGCCGATTCTCAACTACAATGAGCAGTTCTTC	CASTDGPILNYNEQFF
TRBD1	TRBV5-8	TRBJ2-3	few	TGTGCCAGCAGCTTGGGGTTCACCGGGACAGGGATCACAGATACGCAGTATTTT	CASSLGFTGTGITDTQYF
.	TRBV7-9	TRBJ2-1	.	TGTGCCAGCAGCTTAGTGGCCTCCTACAATGAGCAGTTCTTC	CASSLVASYNEQFF
.	TRBV11-2	TRBJ2-5	once	TGTGCCAGCAGCGCCGCACCGGGGGGCGGGGAGCAGTACTTC	CASSAAPGGGEQYF
TRBD1	TRBV29-1	TRBJ1-5	once	TGCAGCGTTAGGACAGGGGGAAGGGGGCCCCAGCATTTT	CSVRTGGRGPQHF
.	TRBV28	TRBJ2-7	.	TGTGCCAGCAGTTTCTTCTACGAGCAGTACTTC	CASSFFYEQYF
.	TRBV28	TRBJ2-5	.	TGTGCCAGCAGTTTTTTAGGGGGAGGGGACCAAGAGACCCAGTACTTC	CASSFLGGGDQETQYF
TRBD1	TRBV30	TRBJ2-6	few	TGTGCAACACAGGGGCTAAACTCTGGGGCCAACGTCCTGACTTTC	CATQGLNSGANVLTF
TRBD2	TRBV6-5	TRBJ2-7	few	TGTGCCAGCACCCGGACTAGCGGGGGGTACGAGCAGTACTTC	CASTRTSGGYEQYF
.	TRBV7-8	TRBJ2-7	.	TGTGCCAGCAGCTTTAGCGGAGAAGGGGCTGGGCAGTACTTC	CASSFSGEGAGQYF
TRBD2	TRBV28	TRBJ2-3	.	TGTGCCAGCAGTCGACTAGCGGGAGTAGGAGATACGCAGTATTTT	CASSRLAGVGDTQYF
.	TRBV5-6	TRBJ1-4	.	TGTGCCAGCAGCCACCCCGGACAGCATGAAAAACTGTTTTTT	CASSHPGQHEKLFF
.	TRBV11-2	TRBJ1-1	.	TGTGCCAGCAGCTTAGTCGGGGGGAACACTGAAGCTTTCTTT	CASSLVGGNTEAFF
.	TRBV30	TRBJ2-3	.	TGTGCCTGGAGCGAACTCTCGGAGGCGGCCACAGATACGCAGTATTTT	CAWSELSEAATDTQYF
TRBD2	TRBV5-4	TRBJ2-7	.	TGTGCCAGCAGCTTGGTTGCGGGAGGGGGCGGAGAGCAGTACTTC	CASSLVAGGGGEQYF
TRBD2	TRBV18	TRBJ2-3	.	TGTGCCAGCTCACCACGAGCTCTAGCGGGAGCCACTAGCACAGATACGCAGTATTTT	CASSPRALAGATSTDTQYF